This TCR beta chain was captured by sequencing in a study of beta chain features in type 1 diabetes. Study-wide results and caveats: Whether HLA type affects TCRB rearrangement stayed undetermined in the present work.

The authors reverse transcribed all of the isolated RNA, so sequencing captured expressed TCRB transcripts. Sequenced by immunoSEQ multiplex PCR; TCRdb stores in-frame clones only, minus some. The sample lists about 140,000 clones, 9.5% to 10% occurring once. In total, each donor contributed a single heparinised blood draw that averaged around 100 mL. The ends were cut back, 2 bases at V and 8 bases at J, with 12 bases in the middle. The CDR3 is 13 amino acids. Germline CDR1 and CDR2: MNHEY and SVGAGI. A remark on this clone: Its specificity is unknown.

Sequencing was done on a sample of central memory CD4+ T cells from blood. The clonotype was recovered from a woman in her 40s in good health. The chain recombines TRBV6-5 with TRBJ1-1; D is ambiguous. This CDR3 reads CASSYLVEGEAFF. The CDR3 DNA follows: TGTGCCAGCAGTTACCTGGTGGAGGGAGAAGCTTTCTTT.